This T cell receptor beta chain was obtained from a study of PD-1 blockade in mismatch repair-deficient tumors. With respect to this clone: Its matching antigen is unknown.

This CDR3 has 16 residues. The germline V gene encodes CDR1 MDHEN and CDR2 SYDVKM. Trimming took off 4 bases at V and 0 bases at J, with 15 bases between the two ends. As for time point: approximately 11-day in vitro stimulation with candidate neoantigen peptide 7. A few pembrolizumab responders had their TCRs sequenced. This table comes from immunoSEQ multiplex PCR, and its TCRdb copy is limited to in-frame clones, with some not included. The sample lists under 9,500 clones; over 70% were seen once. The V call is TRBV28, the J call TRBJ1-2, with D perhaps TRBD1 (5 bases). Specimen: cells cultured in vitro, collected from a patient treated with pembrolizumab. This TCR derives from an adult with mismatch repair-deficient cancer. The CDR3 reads CASSSPRDVANYGYTF. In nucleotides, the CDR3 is TGTGCCAGCAGTTCCCCTAGGGACGTAGCTAACTATGGCTACACCTTC.